This T cell receptor beta chain was documented in a study of technical replicates of blood from several donors. The assay was immunoSEQ multiplex PCR, and TCRdb's table has in-frame clones only and misses some. The sample lists approximately 70,000 clones, approximately 91% occurring once. J was trimmed by 1 base and V by 0 bases; bases with no gene match: 8. The germline V gene encodes CDR1 LGHNA and CDR2 YSLEER. This CDR3 contains 19 residues. The material sequenced was PBMCs. The chain combines TRBV4-3 with TRBJ2-2; 10 bases are a match to TRBD2. This sequence originates from a human donor in good health. Some clones in this sample may be carry-over from other donors' samples. CDR3 bases: TGCGCCAGCAGCCAAGATTTGGCTAGCGGGAGTGGGAACACCGGGGAGCTGTTTTTT. It specifies CASSQDLASGSGNTGELFF.